This T cell receptor (beta chain) was profiled in a study of shared T cell receptors in the human thymus. Germline-derived CDR1 and CDR2 are SGHRS and YFSETQ. V gave up 1 base and J gave up 6 bases, with 8 bases separating them. CDR3 length equals 13 residues. TCRdb keeps only in-frame clones here, not all; method: immunoSEQ multiplex PCR. Among roughly 500,000 clones, 75% to 85% were seen once, and the ten largest hold approximately 0.013%. This clone appeared a single time. The sample was also linked to a second study, of human thymus T cells. From that paper: Donation was from healthy Finnish infants who were having corrective surgery that addressed congenital heart defects. During corrective heart surgery, resections were taken, and the thymus tissue came from them. Thymic and blood repertoires seemed to favor certain V and J genes. Related research described thymic repertoires that were highly overlapping among unrelated individuals.

Sequencing was carried out using thymocytes. This TCR was recovered from a boy in the first two years of life with a congenital heart defect. V gene TRBV5-1 combines with J gene TRBJ2-1; the D gene is possibly TRBD2 (5 bases). CDR3 DNA sequence: TGCGCCAGCAGCTTGAGGCGGGTCAATGAGCAGTTCTTC. Amino acids: CASSLRRVNEQFF.